This T cell receptor (beta chain) was sequenced for a study of technical replicates of blood from several donors. The CDR3 has 15 amino acids. Trimming took 6 bases from V and 6 from J; bases not matched to a gene: 13. Looked up from germline, CDR1 is MDHEN and CDR2 is SYDVKM. Repertoires were generated with immunoSEQ multiplex PCR, while TCRdb's copy carries only in-frame clones and drops some. This sample has about 83,000 clones, with around nine tenths found just once. Sequenced sample: T cells isolated from PBMCs. This sequence was found in a human donor in good health. The J gene is TRBJ2-7, the V gene TRBV28, with TRBD2 identical over 8 bases. The CDR3 protein is CASSLLSGGVSEQYF. Here the CDR3 DNA reads TGTGCCAGCAGCCTTCTTTCGGGAGGGGTATCCGAGCAGTACTTC. The complete variable domain, with remaining parts taken from reference TRBV28 and TRBJ2-7, reads DVKVTQSSRYLVKRTGEKVFLECVQDMDHENMFWYRQDPGLGLRLIYFSYDVKMKEKGDIPEGYSVSREKKERFSLILESASTNQTSMYLCASSLLSGGVSEQYFGPGTRLTVT.